The following is a T cell receptor beta chain sequence with its context. Its matching antigen is unknown. The data stem from a study of cytotoxic CD8 clonotypes in ibrutinib-treated CLL. Study-level information: Partial responses totalled about 25 and complete responses 2; after median around 72 months, approximately 15 remained remitted and approximately twelve progressed. Once patients had received a median 12 months of treatment, range 6 to 36, response samples were obtained. Whole-study findings and limits: Higher clonality was seen at ibrutinib response and a return toward baseline at progression.

CDR1 and CDR2 from the germline V gene are MNHEY and SMNVEV (reference sequence). CDR3 length equals 18 residues. V gave up 2 bases and J gave up 1 base, with 20 bases separating them. The targeted sequencing depth was 1 in 200,000 to 1 in 1 million T cells. Sequenced by immunoSEQ multiplex PCR; TCRdb stores in-frame clones only, minus some. Found here are about 18,000 clones, 81% of them singletons; the top ten hold over 15%. This rearrangement joins TRBV27 to TRBJ1-1; D may be TRBD1 (5 bases). The clonotype was recovered from a human donor with chronic lymphocytic leukemia. The source material was PBMCs, sampled before ibrutinib treatment. CDR3 in DNA: TGTGCCAGCAGTTTACGGGGGTTGGGGGTGGGTCCGAACACTGAAGCTTTCTTT. Translated: CASSLRGLGVGPNTEAFF.